The 30 T cell receptor beta chains presented below share a single source sample, sequenced in a study of blood T cell repertoires in COVID-19. Here immunoSEQ multiplex PCR was the method, and the copy in TCRdb shows in-frame clones only, minus some. Among 110,000 to 150,000 clones listed, about four fifths were seen once. Sample: PBMCs or T cells enriched from blood (not recorded which). These receptors all stem from a woman in her late teens or twenties who had been exposed to COVID-19.

The chain combines TRBV2 with TRBJ2-1, with TRBD1 identical over 12 bases. The CDR3 runs to 14 residues. Germline loops: CDR1 SNHLY, CDR2 FYNNEI. Trimming at V came to 6 bases and at J to 10 bases, leaving 7 bases not matched to a gene. Here the CDR3 reads CASRPGTGGGEQFF. In DNA, the CDR3 is TGTGCCAGCAGGCCCGGGACAGGGGGCGGCGAGCAGTTCTTC.

The chain couples TRBV10-1 to TRBJ1-2, with D unresolved. CDR3 length: 16 residues. Germline V CDR1 and CDR2: WNHNN, SYGVQD (reference sequence). Here the CDR3 DNA reads TGCGAGGTCGTACCCCGGCGGGAACAGCACCACTATGGCTACACCTTC. Residues: CEVVPRREQHHYGYTF.

This chain uses TRBV4-2 with TRBJ2-3, with TRBD2 matching 9 bases. CDR3 length: 17 residues. V lost 0 bases, J lost 6 bases, and 10 bases stayed unmatched. Per the germline V gene, CDR1 is LGHNA and CDR2 is YNFKEQ. In DNA, the CDR3 is TGTGCCAGCAGCCAAGATATGACTAGCGGTCCTAGTGATACGCAGTATTTT. Amino acids: CASSQDMTSGPSDTQYF.

The chain is built from TRBV11-1 and TRBJ2-7; a possible D gene is TRBD2 (6 bases). This CDR3 has 15 amino acids. The germline V and J ends were trimmed by 5 bases and 2 bases, with 16 bases remaining between them. Germline V lookup: CDR1 SGHAT, CDR2 FQDESV (reference sequence). In DNA form, the CDR3 reads TGTGCCAGCAGCCCATGGGGGGAGTGGGCCTACGAGCAGTACTTC. Translated, it gives CASSPWGEWAYEQYF.

The chain combines TRBV25-1 with TRBJ1-2; 7 bases line up with TRBD1. This CDR3 is built from 13 residues. The V segment lost 6 bases and the J segment 2 bases; nucleotides outside the gene matches: 3. CDR1 and CDR2 from the germline V gene are MGHDK and SYGVNS. The CDR3 nucleotides read TGTGCCAGCAGAGAGGGGGCCAACTATGGCTACACCTTC. Protein sequence: CASREGANYGYTF.

V and J are TRBV14 and TRBJ2-1; no clear D gene. V gave up 4 bases and J gave up 6 bases, with 16 bases separating them. Germline CDR1 reads SGHDN; CDR2 reads FVKESK. The CDR3 is 15 residues long. CDR3 coding DNA: TGTGCCAGCAGCCCCTTTCTAGAGATGGGCAATGAGCAGTTCTTC. It codes for CASSPFLEMGNEQFF.

The CDR3 sequence is CASSSGLAVSGANVLTF. DNA for the CDR3: TGCGCCAGCAGCTCGGGACTAGCGGTATCTGGGGCCAACGTCCTGACTTTC. The V call is TRBV5-1, the J call TRBJ2-6; 11 nucleotides match TRBD2. The CDR3 has 17 amino acids. Germline lookup yields CDR1 SGHRS and CDR2 YFSETQ. V shed 3 bases, J shed 1 base, and the junction held 3 bases outside the gene matches.

This clone was recorded a few times. This rearrangement joins TRBV2 to TRBJ2-6; weak D call: TRBD2 (6 bases). Looked up from germline, CDR1 is SNHLY and CDR2 is FYNNEI. V was clipped by 11 bases and J by 0 bases, with 14 bases between them. The CDR3 loop spans 15 amino acids. The CDR3 region has the DNA TGTGCCGGGTCCCGGCGGGGCTCTGGGGCCAACGTCCTGACTTTC. The encoded protein is CAGSRRGSGANVLTF.

The chain employs TRBV4-1 and TRBJ2-7; D possibly corresponds to TRBD2 (5 bases). Germline CDR1 MGHRA, CDR2 YSYEKL. With 1 base removed from V and 0 bases from J, the gap between germline ends came to 13 bases. This CDR3 has 16 residues. The CDR3 is CASSQVSGTNSYEQYF. The CDR3 DNA reads as TGCGCCAGCAGCCAAGTAAGCGGTACTAACTCCTACGAGCAGTACTTC.

This clone appeared once. The chain joins TRBV9 to TRBJ2-3; 10 bases align to TRBD2. The length of the CDR3 is 15 residues. The V gene's germline CDR1 is SGDLS and CDR2 YYNGEE. Trimming cost V 1 base and J 6 bases; bases outside gene matches: 5. CDR3 sequence (DNA): TGTGCCAGCAGCGTAAGCGGGAGGGTTGCGGATACGCAGTATTTT. This gives the protein CASSVSGRVADTQYF.

J is TRBJ1-5 and V is TRBV15; the D is unclear. From germline, CDR1 is LNHNV and CDR2 YYDKDF (reference sequence). V lost 3 bases to trimming and J lost 3 bases, with 9 bases between them. This CDR3 contains 14 residues. DNA for the CDR3: TGTGCCACCAGCAGGGACGGACTCAATCAGCCCCAGCATTTT. Its protein product is CATSRDGLNQPQHF. Using reference TRBV15 and TRBJ1-5 for the parts outside the CDR3, the full variable domain is DAMVIQNPRYQVTQFGKPVTLSCSQTLNHNVMYWYQQKSSQAPKLLFHYYDKDFNNEADTPDNFQSRRPNTSFCFLDIRSPGLGDTAMYLCATSRDGLNQPQHFGDGTRLSIL.

The chain employs TRBV5-1 and TRBJ2-3; 7 nucleotides match TRBD2. CDR1 SGHRS and CDR2 YFSETQ come from the germline V gene. The CDR3 is 16 residues long. V was clipped by 0 bases and J by 4 bases; unmatched bases: 8. The CDR3 is CASSLARAGVPDTQYF. Written as DNA, the CDR3 is TGCGCCAGCAGCTTGGCCCGGGCGGGAGTACCAGATACGCAGTATTTT. Variable domain in full (rest from reference TRBV5-1 and TRBJ2-3): KAGVTQTPRYLIKTRGQQVTLSCSPISGHRSVSWYQQTPGQGLQFLFEYFSETQRNKGNFPGRFSGRQFSNSRSEMNVSTLELGDSALYLCASSLARAGVPDTQYFGPGTRLTVL.

This chain links TRBV15 with TRBJ2-7; 9 bases align to TRBD1. Losses at the gene ends were 4 bases for V and 2 bases for J; bases not matched to a gene: 3. There are 14 residues in the CDR3. Germline assignment: CDR1 LNHNV and CDR2 YYDKDF (reference sequence). This CDR3 reads CATSKRQGAYEQYF. For the CDR3, the DNA is TGTGCCACCAGCAAACGACAGGGGGCCTACGAGCAGTACTTC.

This sequence joins TRBV14 and TRBJ2-5; 10 bases align to TRBD1. With 1 base clipped from V and 5 bases from J, the junction kept 7 bases outside the gene matches. The CDR3 has 16 residues. The germline CDR1 and CDR2 sequences are SGHDN and FVKESK. CDR3 in DNA: TGTGCCAGCAGCCAAGCTCCGGGACAGGGGCCCGAGACCCAGTACTTC. The encoded protein is CASSQAPGQGPETQYF.

The V gene is TRBV5-1, the J gene TRBJ2-2, with 9 nucleotides matching TRBD1. Germline V gene data show CDR1 as SGHRS and CDR2 as YFSETQ. This CDR3 spans 15 amino acids. With 4 bases clipped from V and 5 bases from J, the junction kept 6 bases outside the gene matches. CDR3 nucleotides: TGCGCCAGCAGCCCAGGACAGGGGAGGACCGGGGAGCTGTTTTTT. Its protein product is CASSPGQGRTGELFF.

The V gene is TRBV13, the J gene TRBJ2-3; TRBD2 aligns across 10 bases. This CDR3 has 16 amino acids. After removal of 5 bases from V and 4 bases from J, the junction contained 9 bases not matched to a gene. CDR1 is PRHDT and CDR2 is FYEKMQ in the germline V gene (reference sequence). CDR3: CASSLRAGGPADTQYF. For the CDR3, the DNA is TGTGCCAGCAGCCTAAGAGCGGGAGGGCCGGCAGATACGCAGTATTTT. The full variable domain, completed using reference TRBV13 and TRBJ2-3, is AAGVIQSPRHLIKEKRETATLKCYPIPRHDTVYWYQQGPGQDPQFLISFYEKMQSDKGSIPDRFSAQQFSDYHSELNMSSLELGDSALYFCASSLRAGGPADTQYFGPGTRLTVL.

V usage is TRBV29-1 and J usage is TRBJ2-2, with TRBD1 matching over 8 bases. Per germline, CDR1 SQVTM and CDR2 ANQGSEA. CDR3 length: 13 residues. J gave up 5 bases and V 5 bases, and 4 bases lay outside the gene matches. The CDR3 spells CSVSDRATGELFF. The CDR3 nucleotides are TGCAGCGTTTCGGACAGGGCGACCGGGGAGCTGTTTTTT.

The chain employs TRBV27 and TRBJ1-5; maybe TRBD1 (6 bases). The CDR3 runs 17 residues. The germline V and J ends were trimmed by 6 bases and 2 bases, with 20 bases remaining between them. Germline V gene sequence: CDR1 MNHEY, CDR2 SMNVEV (reference sequence). The CDR3 bases are TGTGCCAGCAGACCTTCAAAGGGGGTATTCGGCAATCAGCCCCAGCATTTT. Protein: CASRPSKGVFGNQPQHF.

The chain couples TRBV13 to TRBJ1-5, with TRBD1 matching 11 bases. The CDR3 has 19 amino acids. V shed 4 bases, J shed 2 bases, and the junction held 13 bases outside the gene matches. The germline V gene encodes CDR1 PRHDT and CDR2 FYEKMQ (reference sequence). Here the CDR3 reads CASSYGQGAPESGNQPQHF. CDR3 DNA sequence: TGTGCCAGCAGCTATGGACAGGGGGCGCCGGAATCGGGCAATCAGCCCCAGCATTTT.

The genes are TRBV12-3 or TRBV12-4 and TRBJ2-1, with D tentatively TRBD2 (5 bases). CDR3 length: 11 amino acids. The V gene lost 2 bases and the J gene lost 12 bases, with 8 bases spanning the gap. In DNA, the CDR3 is TGTGCCAGCAGTTTAATCGGGGTGCAGTTCTTC. As protein: CASSLIGVQFF.

J is TRBJ2-7 and V is TRBV24-1; 7 nucleotides agree with TRBD2. The CDR3 totals 13 residues. Germline lookup yields CDR1 KGHDR and CDR2 SFDVKD. V shed 9 bases and J 5 bases; nucleotides not matched to a gene: 9. The CDR3 spells CATGGTINDEQYF. CDR3 DNA sequence: TGTGCCACCGGGGGGACTATTAACGACGAGCAGTACTTC.

This chain uses TRBV24-1 with TRBJ1-2; 7 nucleotides match TRBD1. This CDR3 spans 13 amino acids. The V gene end was trimmed by 4 bases and the J gene end by 4 bases; junction bases not matched to a gene: 2. Per germline, CDR1 KGHDR and CDR2 SFDVKD. DNA of the CDR3: TGTGCCACCAGTGAGGGGGACAGCTATGGCTACACCTTC. Translated: CATSEGDSYGYTF.

V gene TRBV4-1 combines with J gene TRBJ2-3; TRBD1 agrees at 7 bases. V lost 1 base and J lost 2; bases outside the gene matches: 3. The CDR3 is 15 amino acids. CDR1 and CDR2 (germline): MGHRA, YSYEKL. CDR3 coding DNA: TGCGCCAGCAGCCAAGGACAGGGTCCCACAGATACGCAGTATTTT. This codes for CASSQGQGPTDTQYF.

This rearrangement joins TRBV11-2 to TRBJ2-3; TRBD1 aligns across 8 bases. Losses at the gene ends were 5 bases for V and 1 base for J; bases not matched to a gene: 5. CDR1 is SGHAT, CDR2 FQNNGV, per germline. CDR3 length equals 15 residues. CDR3 coding DNA: TGTGCCAGCAGCCCAAGGGGACAGGGCACAGATACGCAGTATTTT. This encodes CASSPRGQGTDTQYF.

The chain is built from TRBV4-1 and TRBJ2-1, with 15 bases identical to TRBD2. With 2 bases clipped from V and 6 bases from J, the junction kept 5 bases outside the gene matches. The CDR3 has 17 residues. CDR1 and CDR2 from the germline V gene are MGHRA and YSYEKL. This chain's CDR3 is CASSQPGLAGGSNEQFF. The CDR3 DNA is TGCGCCAGCAGCCAACCCGGACTAGCGGGAGGGAGCAATGAGCAGTTCTTC.

The gene calls are TRBV28 and TRBJ1-5; tentative D call: TRBD1 (6 bases). The CDR3 loop spans 13 amino acids. V was clipped by 7 bases and J by 2 bases, with 9 bases between them. Germline assignment: CDR1 MDHEN and CDR2 SYDVKM. The CDR3 region has the DNA TGTGCCAGCATGGGACACCGCAATCAGCCCCAGCATTTT. It translates to CASMGHRNQPQHF.

The V and J genes are TRBV30 and TRBJ1-2, with D possibly matching TRBD1 (5 bases). The length of the CDR3 is 11 residues. The germline V gene has CDR1 GTSNPN and CDR2 SVGIG (reference sequence). The CDR3 region has the DNA TGTAATCACCACTCGGGGGATGGCTACACCTTC. Translated, it gives CNHHSGDGYTF.

The V call is TRBV7-2, the J call TRBJ2-5; no clear D gene. CDR3 length: 13 amino acids. V lost 3 bases to trimming and J lost 5 bases, with 10 bases between them. The V gene's germline CDR1 is SGHTA and CDR2 FQGNSA. In nucleotides, the CDR3 is TGTGCCAGCAGCTTGGCGACTGGGGAGACCCAGTACTTC. Translated: CASSLATGETQYF.

V is TRBV18 and J is TRBJ2-3; 11 bases match TRBD2. The CDR3 loop spans 15 amino acids. V lost 3 bases, J lost 4 bases, and 3 bases stayed unmatched. Per the germline V gene, CDR1 is KGHSH and CDR2 is LQKENI. CDR3 DNA sequence: TGTGCCAGCTCACCCCTAGCGGGAGGCCCAGATACGCAGTATTTT. Residues: CASSPLAGGPDTQYF.

V gene TRBV7-9 combines with J gene TRBJ2-2, with TRBD2 identical over 9 bases. The CDR3 length is 18 residues. Germline values: CDR1 SEHNR, CDR2 FQNEAQ (reference sequence). Losses at the gene ends were 4 bases for V and 1 base for J; bases not matched to a gene: 10. This chain's CDR3 is CASSSRRAGGLNTGELFF. The CDR3 DNA is TGTGCCAGCAGCTCGAGGAGGGCGGGAGGGCTGAACACCGGGGAGCTGTTTTTT.